The 5 T cell receptor beta chains reported below all come from one sample, sequenced in a study of blood T cell repertoires in COVID-19 (TCRdb year 2020). Receptor libraries were prepared by the immunoSEQ multiplex PCR assay. As stored in TCRdb, this immuneACCESS dataset retains in-frame rearrangements with V and J assigned. A fraction of the clones does not appear; measured against another copy, unresolved V genes explain less than half of the discrepancy, and the remainder lacks a known reason. This sample gives 130,000 or so clones in total; 84% of them show up just once. The ten largest clones add up to about 2.6% of the sample. Sequenced input: PBMCs or T cells enriched from blood (not recorded which). Receptors originate from a man between 35 and 55 years old with acute COVID-19.

CDR3: CASSPEGDSNQPQHF. DNA for the CDR3: TGCGCCAGCAGCCCCGAGGGGGATAGCAATCAGCCCCAGCATTTT. The V call is TRBV5-1, the J call TRBJ1-5, with TRBD1 as a possible D gene (6 bases). This CDR3 is 15 amino acids long. Germline lookup yields CDR1 SGHRS and CDR2 YFSETQ. V lost 4 bases to trimming and J lost 0 bases, with 11 bases between them.

The chain couples TRBV5-1 to TRBJ2-2, with 10 bases aligning to TRBD2. This CDR3 region has 17 residues. With 1 base clipped from V and 6 bases from J, the junction kept 9 bases outside the gene matches. Per germline, CDR1 SGHRS and CDR2 YFSETQ. The DNA for the CDR3 is TGCGCCAGCAGCTTGCCCCCCGGCAGCGGGAGGGCCGGGGAGCTGTTTTTT. It is translated as CASSLPPGSGRAGELFF.

This chain joins TRBV2 and TRBJ2-5; D is unresolved. CDR3 size: 12 residues. Germline values: CDR1 SNHLY, CDR2 FYNNEI. The V end was cut by 0 bases, the J end by 4 bases, with 3 bases between. In nucleotides, the CDR3 is TGTGCCAGCAGTGAAGCCGGAGAGACCCAGTACTTC. This gives the protein CASSEAGETQYF. The variable domain in full, completed from reference TRBV2 and TRBJ2-5, reads EPEVTQTPSHQVTQMGQEVILRCVPISNHLYFYWYRQILGQKVEFLVSFYNNEISEKSEIFDDQFSVERPDGSNFTLKIRSTKLEDSAMYFCASSEAGETQYFGPGTRLLVL.

The chain links TRBV28 to TRBJ2-1, with 7 bases lining up with TRBD2. The germline V gene encodes CDR1 MDHEN and CDR2 SYDVKM. This CDR3 is built from 15 residues. The ends lost 4 bases at V and 8 bases at J; junction bases unmatched: 11. CDR3 bases: TGTGCCAGCAGTTCCCCGGGAGGTACCGTGGATGAGCAGTTCTTC. It encodes CASSSPGGTVDEQFF.

The chain has TRBV19 and TRBJ1-2; D is unclear. Deletions cut 5 bases from V and 5 bases from J, with 15 bases between. The CDR3 is 14 amino acids. Germline V gene data show CDR1 as LNHDA and CDR2 as SQIVND (reference sequence). The DNA for the CDR3 is TGTGCCAGTAGTCCCTTGGGTGAGGCTTATGGCTACACCTTC. It translates to CASSPLGEAYGYTF.